This TCR beta chain was identified in a study of T cell responses to AZD1222 COVID-19 vaccine. Trimming took off 2 bases at V and 1 base at J, with 12 bases between the two ends. The germline CDR1 and CDR2 sequences are MNHEY and SMNVEV (reference sequence). The CDR3 extends over 15 amino acids. Only in-frame clones appear in the TCRdb table, and some are missing; sequencing was by immunoSEQ multiplex PCR. The data show just under 75,000 clones, with around three quarters seen just once and about 51% held by the top ten. The receptor's source is an adult who received the AZD1222 COVID-19 vaccine. The sample in question was peripheral blood, obtained 28 days after the second AZD1222 dose. V gene TRBV27 combines with J gene TRBJ2-7; D may correspond to TRBD1 or TRBD2 (6 bases each). The chain's CDR3 is CASSLSIGGSYEQYF. Written as DNA, the CDR3 is TGTGCCAGCAGTTTAAGTATAGGGGGGTCCTACGAGCAGTACTTC.